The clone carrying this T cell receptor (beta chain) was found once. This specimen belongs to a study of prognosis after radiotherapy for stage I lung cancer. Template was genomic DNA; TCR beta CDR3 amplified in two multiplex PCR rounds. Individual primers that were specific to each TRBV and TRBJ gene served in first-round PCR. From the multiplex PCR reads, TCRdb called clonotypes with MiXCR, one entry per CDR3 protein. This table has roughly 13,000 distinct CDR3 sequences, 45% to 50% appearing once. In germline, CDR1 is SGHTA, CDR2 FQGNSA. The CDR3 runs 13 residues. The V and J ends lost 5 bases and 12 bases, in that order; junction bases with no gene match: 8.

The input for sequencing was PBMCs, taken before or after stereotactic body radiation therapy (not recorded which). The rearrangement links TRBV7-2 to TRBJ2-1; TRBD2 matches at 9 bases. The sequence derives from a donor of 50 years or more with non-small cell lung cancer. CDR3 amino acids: CASSARTSAGQFF. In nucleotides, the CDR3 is TGTGCCAGCAGCGCCCGGACTAGCGCCGGGCAGTTCTTC.